This passage covers 21 T cell receptor beta chains from one sample sequenced in a study of neurological immune-mediated disorders. TCRdb re-derived calls from the 5' RACE reads in MiXCR, one entry per CDR3 protein. The sample lists tens of thousands of distinct CDR3 sequences; over 4% were seen once. Source material: PBMCs. Receptors originate from a man aged 45-65 years with multiple sclerosis.

This clonotype was seen repeatedly, ten times or more. CDR3: CASSLLVGSSYEQYF. Here the CDR3 DNA reads TGTGCCAGCAGTTTACTAGTGGGGTCTTCCTACGAGCAGTACTTC. The V call is TRBV12-3 or TRBV12-4, the J call TRBJ2-7, with D unclear. The CDR3 runs to 15 residues. The V end lost 2 bases, the J end lost 1 base, and 12 bases lay between the germline ends.

This clonotype was seen repeatedly, ten times or more. The V call is TRBV7-8, the J call TRBJ1-1; D is possibly TRBD1 (5 bases). The CDR3 has 14 amino acids. V was pared by 2 bases and J by 1 base, with 8 bases between. Germline V gene sequence: CDR1 SGHVS, CDR2 FQNEAQ. The CDR3 loop is CASSLQGWNTEAFF. DNA for the CDR3: TGTGCCAGCAGCTTACAGGGTTGGAACACTGAAGCTTTCTTT.

The rearrangement uses TRBV18 and TRBJ2-5, with D hard to call. The CDR3 totals 12 residues. Germline V gives CDR1 KGHSH, CDR2 LQKENI. V lost 5 bases, J lost 1 base, and 5 bases lay in between. The CDR3 is CASSEIQETQYF. DNA of the CDR3: TGTGCCAGCTCAGAGATCCAAGAGACCCAGTACTTC.

The table lists this clonotype with many counts. The V call is TRBV5-8, the J call TRBJ2-3, with D perhaps TRBD2 (5 bases). The CDR3 extends over 16 amino acids. CDR1 SGHTS and CDR2 YDEGEE come from the germline V gene. V was trimmed by 2 bases and J by 1 base, leaving 14 bases between them. CDR3 sequence (DNA): TGTGCCAGCAGCTTACCAGACTACTATCGCACAGATACGCAGTATTTT. Translating gives CASSLPDYYRTDTQYF.

Many counts were recorded for this clonotype. This chain connects TRBV7-3 to TRBJ1-6; possibly TRBD1 for D (5 bases). Trimming stripped 5 bases from V and 10 bases from J, with 12 bases between. From germline, CDR1 is SGHTA and CDR2 FQGTGA. The CDR3 loop spans 13 amino acids. The CDR3 loop is CASSLGGNSPLHF. The CDR3 DNA reads TGTGCCAGCAGCCTGGGGGGGAACTCACCCCTCCACTTT.

Worth noting for this clonotype: A much larger clone lies one base from this, so it may be a read error. The chain carries TRBV4-1 and TRBJ2-1, with D maybe TRBD2 (6 bases). V lost 8 bases, J lost 7 bases, and 18 bases lay in between. CDR1 and CDR2 from the germline V gene are MGHRA and YSYEKL. CDR3 length equals 14 residues. CDR3: CASRRGIAENEQFF. The CDR3 nucleotides are TGCGCCAGCCGGCGGGGAATAGCGGAAAATGAGCAGTTCTTC.

CDR3 in DNA: TGTGCCAGCTCACCAAACAGCGACTCCTACGAGCAGTACTTC. This encodes CASSPNSDSYEQYF. J is TRBJ2-7 and V is TRBV18; D is ambiguous. Between the trimmed V and J ends, which lost 2 bases and 0 bases, there was a span of 8 bases. CDR3 length: 14 residues. Per germline, CDR1 KGHSH and CDR2 LQKENI.

This clonotype was picked up many times. J is TRBJ2-1 and V is TRBV7-6; 8 positions match TRBD1. Germline trimming cut 5 bases from V and 6 bases from J; bases unmatched to any gene: 9. This CDR3 region has 15 residues. CDR1 SGHVS and CDR2 FNYEAQ come from the germline V gene. CDR3 sequence (DNA): TGTGCCAGCAGCCTAATCCGGGACAGGTTCAATGAGCAGTTCTTC. This codes for CASSLIRDRFNEQFF. Full variable domain (remainder filled in from reference TRBV7-6 and TRBJ2-1): GAGVSQSPRYKVTKRGQDVALRCDPISGHVSLYWYRQALGQGPEFLTYFNYEAQQDKSGLPNDRFSAERPEGSISTLTIQRTEQRDSAMYRCASSLIRDRFNEQFFGPGTRLTVL.

This clonotype showed up many times. This chain joins TRBV5-1 and TRBJ2-7; TRBD2 matches 13 bases. Germline V lookup: CDR1 SGHRS, CDR2 YFSETQ. The CDR3 is made up of 16 amino acids. V was pared by 0 bases and J by 3 bases, with 3 bases of the junction left unmatched. CDR3: CASSLGLAGGGYEQYF. CDR3 nucleotide sequence: TGCGCCAGCAGCTTGGGACTAGCGGGAGGAGGCTACGAGCAGTACTTC.

The V and J genes are TRBV5-1 and TRBJ1-5; D perhaps matches TRBD1 (5 bases). V shed 5 bases and J shed 4 bases, with 10 bases lying between them. Germline CDR1 reads SGHRS; CDR2 reads YFSETQ. This CDR3 has 13 amino acids. CDR3 DNA: TGCGCCAGCAGACAGGAAAAGAATCAGCCCCAGCATTTT. This codes for CASRQEKNQPQHF.

The table lists this clonotype with many counts. This chain joins TRBV5-1 and TRBJ2-1, with TRBD2 matching 9 bases. The V gene end was trimmed by 0 bases and the J gene end by 7 bases; junction bases not matched to a gene: 5. The germline V gene encodes CDR1 SGHRS and CDR2 YFSETQ. This CDR3 is 15 amino acids long. CDR3 coding DNA: TGCGCCAGCAGCTTGGAAGCGGGAGGAAGAAATGAGCAGTTCTTC. Residues: CASSLEAGGRNEQFF.

V gene TRBV20-1 combines with J gene TRBJ1-1, with D unclear. V shed 6 bases and J shed 0 bases, with 17 bases lying between them. Germline lookup yields CDR1 DFQATT and CDR2 SNEGSKA (reference sequence). The CDR3 contains 15 residues. The DNA of the CDR3 is TGCAGTGCCCCCCCCGGTTGGGAGATGAACACTGAAGCTTTCTTT. Its translation is CSAPPGWEMNTEAFF.

This clonotype was counted many times. The chain has TRBV6-1 and TRBJ2-7; the D gene is possibly TRBD2 (7 bases). Trimming left V 6 bases short and J 7 bases short, with 19 bases between. The V gene's germline CDR1 is MNHNS and CDR2 SASEGT. The CDR3 length is 14 residues. The CDR3 nucleotides are TGTGCCAGCAGAATTTGGGGGGGCTTAGTGGAGCAGTACTTC. Amino acids: CASRIWGGLVEQYF.

This clonotype was picked up many times. CDR3 residues: CSARRGGNTEAFF. The CDR3 DNA is TGCAGTGCTAGGAGGGGAGGGAACACTGAAGCTTTCTTT. The V and J genes are TRBV20-1 and TRBJ1-1; weak D call: TRBD1 (5 bases). This CDR3 spans 13 amino acids. Trimming took 3 bases from V and 1 from J, leaving 9 bases between them. The germline V gene encodes CDR1 DFQATT and CDR2 SNEGSKA (reference sequence).

This clonotype appeared many times. The chain couples TRBV28 to TRBJ2-1; TRBD2 agrees at 7 bases. Germline assignment: CDR1 MDHEN and CDR2 SYDVKM. The CDR3 contains 15 residues. The J segment lost 7 bases and the V segment lost 6 bases, leaving 12 bases of the junction unmatched. CDR3 protein: CASSPPGLLRNEQFF. The CDR3 DNA reads TGTGCCAGCAGCCCCCCGGGACTACTGAGAAATGAGCAGTTCTTC.

This clonotype appeared a few times. This sequence may be a read error, since a much larger clone differs from it by one base. The chain is built from TRBV6-5 and TRBJ1-1; TRBD1 might be the D (5 bases). CDR3 length equals 17 residues. Per the germline V gene, CDR1 is MNHEY and CDR2 is SVGAGI. V lost 0 bases, J lost 2 bases, and 16 bases lay in between. The DNA for the CDR3 is TGTGCCAGCAGTTACTCGGGGCAGTTTAGAATAAACACTGAAGCTTTCTTT. Its protein product is CASSYSGQFRINTEAFF.

The table lists this clonotype with many counts. The chain combines TRBV7-9 with TRBJ2-6; 8 bases align to TRBD1. The CDR3 is made up of 20 amino acids. V dropped 3 bases and J dropped 0; count of bases not matched to a gene: 13. Germline assignment: CDR1 SEHNR and CDR2 FQNEAQ (reference sequence). In DNA, the CDR3 is TGTGCCAGCAGCTTCCCGATACGGACAGGGTACAACTCTGGGGCCAACGTCCTGACTTTC. Translation: CASSFPIRTGYNSGANVLTF.

This clonotype was seen many times. This chain joins TRBV2 and TRBJ2-1; D remains unclear. The germline CDR1 and CDR2 sequences are SNHLY and FYNNEI. Trimming left V 6 bases short and J 4 bases short, with 10 bases between. CDR3 length: 13 residues. The CDR3 nucleotides are TGTGCCAGCAGCAATCGGTCATACAATGAGCAGTTCTTC. Protein: CASSNRSYNEQFF. Full variable domain (missing parts from reference TRBV2 and TRBJ2-1): EPEVTQTPSHQVTQMGQEVILRCVPISNHLYFYWYRQILGQKVEFLVSFYNNEISEKSEIFDDQFSVERPDGSNFTLKIRSTKLEDSAMYFCASSNRSYNEQFFGPGTRLTVL.

This clonotype appeared many times. At one of its ends the junction is not consistent with the germline gene, which may arise from a read error. The chain combines TRBV15 with TRBJ2-7; D is possibly TRBD1 (5 bases). This CDR3 is 11 amino acids long. Germline values: CDR1 LNHNV, CDR2 YYDKDF (reference sequence). The CDR3 protein is CATSRPGLRNF. As DNA, the CDR3 is TGTGCCACCAGCAGACCAGGGCTTCGGAACTTC.

This clonotype was found many times. This chain connects TRBV3-1 to TRBJ2-4; no definite D call. The CDR3 runs to 14 residues. Per germline, CDR1 LGHDT and CDR2 YNNKEL (reference sequence). Trimming left V 1 base short and J 7 bases short, with 11 bases between. The DNA for the CDR3 is TGTGCCAGCAGCCAAGGTCCAGGAGTGAACATTCAGTACTTC. Protein sequence: CASSQGPGVNIQYF.

This clonotype was seen at least ten times. V usage is TRBV2 and J usage is TRBJ2-7, with 9 nucleotides matching TRBD1. The germline V gene has CDR1 SNHLY and CDR2 FYNNEI. The CDR3 extends over 15 amino acids. V gave up 5 bases and J gave up 6 bases; unmatched junction bases: 11. The CDR3 sequence is CASSPSGTGFFEQYF. CDR3 nucleotide sequence: TGTGCCAGCAGTCCATCCGGGACAGGGTTCTTCGAGCAGTACTTC.